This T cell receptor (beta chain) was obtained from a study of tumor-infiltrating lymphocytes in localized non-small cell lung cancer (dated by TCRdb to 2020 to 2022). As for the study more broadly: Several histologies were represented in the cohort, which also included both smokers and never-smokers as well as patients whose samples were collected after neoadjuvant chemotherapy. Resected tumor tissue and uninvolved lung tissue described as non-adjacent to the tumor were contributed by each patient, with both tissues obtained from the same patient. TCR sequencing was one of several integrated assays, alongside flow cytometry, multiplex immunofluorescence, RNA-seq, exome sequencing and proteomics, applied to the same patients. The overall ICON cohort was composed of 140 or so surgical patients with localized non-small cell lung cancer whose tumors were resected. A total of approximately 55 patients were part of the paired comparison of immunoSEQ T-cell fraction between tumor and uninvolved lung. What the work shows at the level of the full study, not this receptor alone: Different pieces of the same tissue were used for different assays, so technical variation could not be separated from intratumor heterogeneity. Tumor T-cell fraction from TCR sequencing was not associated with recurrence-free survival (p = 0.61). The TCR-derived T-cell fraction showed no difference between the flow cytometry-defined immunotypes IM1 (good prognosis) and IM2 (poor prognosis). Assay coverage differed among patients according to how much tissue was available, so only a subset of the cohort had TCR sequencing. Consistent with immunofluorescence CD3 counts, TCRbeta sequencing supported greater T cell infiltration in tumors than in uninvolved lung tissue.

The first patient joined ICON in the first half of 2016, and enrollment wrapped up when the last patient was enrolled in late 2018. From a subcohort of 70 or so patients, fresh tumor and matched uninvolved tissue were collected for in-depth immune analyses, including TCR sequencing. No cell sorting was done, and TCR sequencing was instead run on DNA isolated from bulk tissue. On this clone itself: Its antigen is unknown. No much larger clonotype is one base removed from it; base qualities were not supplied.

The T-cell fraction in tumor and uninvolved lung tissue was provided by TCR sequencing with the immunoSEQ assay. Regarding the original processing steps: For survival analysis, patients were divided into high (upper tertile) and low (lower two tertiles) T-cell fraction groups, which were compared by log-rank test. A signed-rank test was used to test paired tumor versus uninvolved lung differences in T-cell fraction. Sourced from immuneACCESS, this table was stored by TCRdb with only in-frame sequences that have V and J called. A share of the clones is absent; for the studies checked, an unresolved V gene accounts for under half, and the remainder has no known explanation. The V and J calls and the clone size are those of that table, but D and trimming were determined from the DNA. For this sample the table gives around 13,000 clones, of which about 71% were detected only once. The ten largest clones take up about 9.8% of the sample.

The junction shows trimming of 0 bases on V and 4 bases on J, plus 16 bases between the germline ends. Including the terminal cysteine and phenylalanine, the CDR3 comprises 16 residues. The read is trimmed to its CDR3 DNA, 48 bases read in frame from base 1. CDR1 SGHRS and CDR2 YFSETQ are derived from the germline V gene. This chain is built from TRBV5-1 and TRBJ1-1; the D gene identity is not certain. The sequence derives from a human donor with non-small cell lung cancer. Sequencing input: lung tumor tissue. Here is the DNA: TGCGCCAGCAGCTTGGCCCCGGGGAGGCTGGGCACTGAAGCTTTCTTT. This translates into CASSLAPGRLGTEAFF.